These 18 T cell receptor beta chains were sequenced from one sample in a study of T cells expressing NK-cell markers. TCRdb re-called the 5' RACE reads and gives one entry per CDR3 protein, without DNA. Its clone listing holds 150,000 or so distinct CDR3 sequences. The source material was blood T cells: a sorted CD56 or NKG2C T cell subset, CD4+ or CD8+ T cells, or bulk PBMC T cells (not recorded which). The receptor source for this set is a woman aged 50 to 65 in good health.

This CDR3 reads CASSLRDPGRDTQYF. The J gene is TRBJ2-3, the V gene TRBV11-3; no DNA is available, so the TRBD2 call from TCRdb remains unchecked. The CDR3 runs to 15 residues. Germline V gene sequence: CDR1 SGHNT, CDR2 YENEEA. The variable domain in full, completed from reference TRBV11-3 and TRBJ2-3, reads EAGVVQSPRYKIIEKKQPVAFWCNPISGHNTLYWYLQNLGQGPELLIRYENEEAVDDSQLPKDRFSAERLKGVDSTLKIQPAELGDSAVYLCASSLRDPGRDTQYFGPGTRLTVL.

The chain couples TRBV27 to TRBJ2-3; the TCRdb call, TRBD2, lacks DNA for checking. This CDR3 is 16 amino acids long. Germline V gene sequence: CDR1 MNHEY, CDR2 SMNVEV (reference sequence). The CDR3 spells CASSLWLAGSTDTQYF.

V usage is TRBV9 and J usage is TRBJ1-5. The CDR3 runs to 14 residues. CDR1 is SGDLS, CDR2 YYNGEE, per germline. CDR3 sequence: CASSVDGENQPQHF.

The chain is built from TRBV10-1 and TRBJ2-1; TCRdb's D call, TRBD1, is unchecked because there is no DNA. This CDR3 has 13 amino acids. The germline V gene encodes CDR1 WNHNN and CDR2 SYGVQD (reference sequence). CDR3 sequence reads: CASSGQGDNEQFF.

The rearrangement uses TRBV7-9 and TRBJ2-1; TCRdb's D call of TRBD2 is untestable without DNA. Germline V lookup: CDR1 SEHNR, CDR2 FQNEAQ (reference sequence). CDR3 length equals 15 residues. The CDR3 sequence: CASSLKEGTANEQFF.

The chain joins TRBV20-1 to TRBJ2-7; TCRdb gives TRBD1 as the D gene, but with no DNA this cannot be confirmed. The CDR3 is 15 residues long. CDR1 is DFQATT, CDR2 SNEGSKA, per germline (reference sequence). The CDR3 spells CSARDVGGHPYEQYF.

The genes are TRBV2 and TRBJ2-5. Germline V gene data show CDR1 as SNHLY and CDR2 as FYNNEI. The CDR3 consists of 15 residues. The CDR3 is CASSELRMYQETQYF.

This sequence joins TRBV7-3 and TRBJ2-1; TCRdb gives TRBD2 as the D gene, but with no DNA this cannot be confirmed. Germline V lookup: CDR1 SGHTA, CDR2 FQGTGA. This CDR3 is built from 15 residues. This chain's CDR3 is CASGLGLAGPDEQFF.

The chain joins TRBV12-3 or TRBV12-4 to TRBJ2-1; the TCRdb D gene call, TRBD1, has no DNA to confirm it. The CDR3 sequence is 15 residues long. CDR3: CASTRGAGSYNEQFF.

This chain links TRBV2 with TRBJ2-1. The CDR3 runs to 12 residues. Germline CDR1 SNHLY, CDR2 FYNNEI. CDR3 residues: CASSPNYNEQFF. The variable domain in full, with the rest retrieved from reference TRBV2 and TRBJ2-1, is EPEVTQTPSHQVTQMGQEVILRCVPISNHLYFYWYRQILGQKVEFLVSFYNNEISEKSEIFDDQFSVERPDGSNFTLKIRSTKLEDSAMYFCASSPNYNEQFFGPGTRLTVL.

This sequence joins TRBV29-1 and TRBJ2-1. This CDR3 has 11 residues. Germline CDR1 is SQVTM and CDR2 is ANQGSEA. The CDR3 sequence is CSVLLYNEQFF.

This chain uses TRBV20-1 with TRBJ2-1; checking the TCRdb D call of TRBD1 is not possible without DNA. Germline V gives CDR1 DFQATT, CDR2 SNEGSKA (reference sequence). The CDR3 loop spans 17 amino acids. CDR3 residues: CSARDSRGSRLGNEQFF.

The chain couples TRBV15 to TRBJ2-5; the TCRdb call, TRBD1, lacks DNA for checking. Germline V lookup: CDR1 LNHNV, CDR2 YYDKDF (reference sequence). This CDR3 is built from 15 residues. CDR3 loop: CATSRETGPQETQYF.

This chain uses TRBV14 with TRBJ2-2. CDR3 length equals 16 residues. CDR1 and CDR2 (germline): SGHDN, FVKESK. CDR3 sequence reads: CASSQAVRIKTGELFF.

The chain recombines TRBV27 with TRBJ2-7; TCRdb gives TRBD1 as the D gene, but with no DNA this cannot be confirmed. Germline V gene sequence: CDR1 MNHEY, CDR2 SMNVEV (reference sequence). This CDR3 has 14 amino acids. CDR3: CASSGGTKTYEQYF.

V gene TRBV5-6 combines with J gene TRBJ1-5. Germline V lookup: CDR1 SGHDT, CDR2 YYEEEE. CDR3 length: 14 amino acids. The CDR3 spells CASSLGNSNQPQHF.

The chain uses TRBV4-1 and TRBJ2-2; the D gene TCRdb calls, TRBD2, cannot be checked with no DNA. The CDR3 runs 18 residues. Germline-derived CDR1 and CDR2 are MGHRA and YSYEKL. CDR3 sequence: CASSQEAVRAGGGGELFF.

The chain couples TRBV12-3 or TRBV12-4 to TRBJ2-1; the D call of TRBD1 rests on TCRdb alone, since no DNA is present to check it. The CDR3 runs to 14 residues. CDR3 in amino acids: CASSGDRNLNEQFF.